The rows below give T cell receptor beta chains drawn from one sample of a study of T cells after yellow fever vaccination. TCRdb called the 5' RACE reads again in MiXCR, with one record for every CDR3 protein. The data contain some 550,000 distinct CDR3 sequences, 15% to 20% of them singletons. Sequenced here: PBMCs, sampled 15 days after the yellow fever booster vaccination. The receptor set was obtained from a man aged 30 to 39 who received the YFV17D yellow fever vaccine. Both conserved end residues are part of each CDR3. D genes are given only for firm matches. The size field is filled for only some rows; it gives once, few, many or a size class.

v_gene	j_gene	abundance	d_gene	CDR3nt	CDR3aa
TRBV20-1	TRBJ2-7	-	-	TGCAGTGCTCCCGCGGACTCCTCCTACGAGCAGTACTTC	CSAPADSSYEQYF
TRBV6-1	TRBJ2-1	-	TRBD2	TGTGCCAGCGTCATAGCGGGTTCCTACAATGAGCAGTTCTTC	CASVIAGSYNEQFF
TRBV7-2	TRBJ2-7	few	TRBD2	TGTGCCAGCAGCCTTAGGACTAGAGAGGGTTACGAGCAGTACTTC	CASSLRTREGYEQYF
TRBV20-1	TRBJ2-1	once	TRBD2	TGCAGTGCAACCGGGACTAGCGCTTCTCTCAATGAGCAGTTCTTC	CSATGTSASLNEQFF
TRBV30	TRBJ2-1	-	TRBD1	TGTGCCTGGAGTTTTTGGGACAGGGGCGAGCAGTTCTTC	CAWSFWDRGEQFF
TRBV29-1	TRBJ2-3	-	-	TGCAGCGTTCGGGGGACTAGCACAGATACGCAGTATTTT	CSVRGTSTDTQYF
TRBV5-1	TRBJ2-1	few	TRBD2	TGCGCCAGCAGACGTACTAGCGGGACTAACTCCTACAATGAGCAGTTCTTC	CASRRTSGTNSYNEQFF
TRBV20-1	TRBJ2-7	many	-	TGCAGTGCCCCCCTCGGCTACGAGCAGTACTTC	CSAPLGYEQYF
TRBV7-9	TRBJ2-7	-	-	TGTGCCAGCAGCACCGGACAGAACACGTACTACGAGCAGTACTTC	CASSTGQNTYYEQYF
TRBV7-2	TRBJ2-1	few	-	TGTGCCAGCAGCTTAAACCCCCACGGCACTTACAATGAGCAGTTCTTC	CASSLNPHGTYNEQFF
TRBV9	TRBJ2-6	few	TRBD1	TGTGCCAGCAGCGTTACCGGGACAGGGGCTTCTGGGGCCAACGTCCTGACTTTC	CASSVTGTGASGANVLTF
TRBV18	TRBJ1-2	-	TRBD1	TGTGCCAGCTCACCACTCGGGACAGGGGGTGGCTACACCTTC	CASSPLGTGGGYTF
TRBV28	TRBJ2-7	-	-	TGTGCCAGCAAGAGCGACAGAAATCCCTACGAGCAGTACTTC	CASKSDRNPYEQYF
TRBV19	TRBJ2-1	-	TRBD2	TGTGCCAGTAGTCTATGGCCGGAGCGGGGGACCTACAATGAGCAGTTCTTC	CASSLWPERGTYNEQFF
TRBV15	TRBJ2-7	few	-	TGTGCCACCAGCAGAGATTTGGGGAGCTCCTACGAGCAGTACTTC	CATSRDLGSSYEQYF
TRBV12-3/TRBV12-4	TRBJ2-1	few	TRBD2	TGTGCCAGCAAAGTAGCGGGAGAGTACAATGAGCAGTTCTTC	CASKVAGEYNEQFF
TRBV7-8	TRBJ2-1	-	TRBD2	TGTGCCAGCAGCCCTAGGGGAGGGTTGAACAATGAGCAGTTCTTC	CASSPRGGLNNEQFF
TRBV12-3/TRBV12-4	TRBJ2-3	-	-	TGTGCCAGCAGTCTTGCTAGCGTACTGGCTACGCAGTATTTT	CASSLASVLATQYF
TRBV7-2	TRBJ2-1	many	-	TGTGCCAGCAACCTTCCCGCGGCAGTCCCCAATGAGCAGTTCTTC	CASNLPAAVPNEQFF
TRBV7-3	TRBJ2-1	few	TRBD2	TGTGCCAGCAGCTTAGGCTTTGGGACTAGGGTCAATGAGCAGTTCTTC	CASSLGFGTRVNEQFF
TRBV7-2	TRBJ2-7	few	-	TGTGCCAGCAGCTTATTACTAGCATCCTACGAGCAGTACTTC	CASSLLLASYEQYF
TRBV7-2	TRBJ2-3	-	TRBD1	TGTGCCAGCAGCCCCAGACAGGGGGGTGGCACAGATACGCAGTATTTT	CASSPRQGGGTDTQYF
TRBV10-3	TRBJ2-7	-	-	TGTGCCATCAGTGATTATGGGAGCTCCTACGAGCAGTACTTC	CAISDYGSSYEQYF
TRBV20-1	TRBJ2-7	few	-	TGCAGTGCCCTGAGGACCGCGAGCTCCTACGAGCAGTACTTC	CSALRTASSYEQYF
TRBV18	TRBJ2-1	few	-	TGTGCCAGCTCACCACCTAGGCCAGGGGCCAGCAATGAGCAGTTCTTC	CASSPPRPGASNEQFF
TRBV9	TRBJ2-2	-	TRBD2	TGTGCCAGCGGGAAGCGGGAGGCGAACACCGGGGAGCTGTTTTTT	CASGKREANTGELFF
TRBV7-9	TRBJ2-3	few	-	TGTGCCAGCAGCTTTGGACCAGGCAGAGATACGCAGTATTTT	CASSFGPGRDTQYF
TRBV27	TRBJ2-3	few	TRBD2	TGTGCCAGCGGATATCGCGGGACTAGCGGACATAGCACAGATACGCAGTATTTT	CASGYRGTSGHSTDTQYF
TRBV12-3/TRBV12-4	TRBJ2-1	-	TRBD2	TGTGCCAGCAGTTTAGAGACTAGCGGGGGAGTAATATACAATGAGCAGTTCTTC	CASSLETSGGVIYNEQFF
TRBV6-2/TRBV6-3	TRBJ2-2	-	-	TGTGCCAGCAGTTACCCCCCTACAAGATCCATCACCGCCGGGGAGCTGTTTTTT	CASSYPPTRSITAGELFF
TRBV7-8	TRBJ2-7	few	-	TGTGCCAGCAGGCGTCCGGGGGAGTTCTACGAGCAGTACTTC	CASRRPGEFYEQYF
TRBV7-8	TRBJ2-1	-	-	TGTGCCAGCAGCCAAACACGGGGAATCAGCCGATTGGGATCCTACAATGAGCAGTTCTTC	CASSQTRGISRLGSYNEQFF
TRBV4-3	TRBJ2-1	few	-	TGCGCCAGCAGCCGTCAATCGCTGGGGCTCAGTTACAATGAGCAGTTCTTC	CASSRQSLGLSYNEQFF
TRBV18	TRBJ2-3	-	-	TGTGCCAGCTCCCCAATTCTCACAGATACGCAGTATTTT	CASSPILTDTQYF
TRBV15	TRBJ2-3	-	-	TGTGCCACCAGCAGACGGGACCAAACCTCAGATACGCAGTATTTT	CATSRRDQTSDTQYF
TRBV10-3	TRBJ2-7	-	TRBD1	TGTGCCATCGGCCAGGGGGCCACCGAGCAGTACTTC	CAIGQGATEQYF
TRBV25-1	TRBJ2-1	few	-	TGTGCCAGCAGTGAATTAGGAGGGAGCAATGAGCAGTTCTTC	CASSELGGSNEQFF
TRBV20-1	TRBJ2-5	few	TRBD1	TGCAGTGCTATAGACAGGGAAGAGACCCAGTACTTC	CSAIDREETQYF
TRBV28	TRBJ2-2	many	-	TGTGCCAGCAGTTTACTCGCCGGGGAGCTGTTTTTT	CASSLLAGELFF
TRBV5-1	TRBJ2-7	-	-	TGCGCCAGCAGCTTGGGGCCAGGAGACATCTACGAGCAGTACTTC	CASSLGPGDIYEQYF